The 29 T cell receptor beta chains below come from one sample, sequenced in a study of preoperative IRX-2 immunotherapy in early breast cancer. The treatment is: preoperative locoregional IRX-2 cytokine immunotherapy. The protocol was immunoSEQ multiplex PCR, while the TCRdb copy is restricted to in-frame clones and leaves out a portion. The data contain roughly 23,000 clones, 85% to 90% of them singletons. This specimen was tumor tissue, taken after IRX-2 immunotherapy. The source of these receptors is a human donor with breast cancer.

This chain connects TRBV4-1 to TRBJ2-1; the match to TRBD2 covers 9 bases. Germline lookup yields CDR1 MGHRA and CDR2 YSYEKL. The CDR3 loop spans 16 amino acids. The V and J ends lost 0 bases and 9 bases, in that order; junction bases with no gene match: 9. CDR3 sequence (DNA): TGCGCCAGCAGCCAAGAACCGGGACTAGCAAGTAGTGAGCAGTTCTTC. Protein sequence: CASSQEPGLASSEQFF.

This chain uses TRBV7-2 with TRBJ2-3; possibly TRBD2 for D (7 bases). Germline lookup yields CDR1 SGHTA and CDR2 FQGNSA. The CDR3 is 15 residues long. Trimming removed 5 bases from V and 0 bases from J, with 12 bases in between. The CDR3 here is CASSVQGGSTDTQYF. The CDR3 DNA sequence: TGTGCCAGCAGCGTACAGGGAGGGAGCACAGATACGCAGTATTTT.

The rearrangement joins TRBV5-6 to TRBJ1-5; D ambiguous. The V and J ends lost 3 bases and 6 bases respectively, with 10 bases between them. The CDR3 runs 13 residues. Germline CDR1 reads SGHDT; CDR2 reads YYEEEE. As DNA, the CDR3 is TGTGCCAGCAGCTCAGTCGGTGGTCAGCCCCAGCATTTT. Encoded protein: CASSSVGGQPQHF.

V gene TRBV4-1 combines with J gene TRBJ2-2; 7 nucleotides agree with TRBD2. The V gene end was trimmed by 1 base and the J gene end by 0 bases; junction bases not matched to a gene: 2. The CDR3 is made up of 16 amino acids. Germline CDR1 and CDR2: MGHRA and YSYEKL. The CDR3 here is CASSQGLAANTGELFF. The DNA of the CDR3 is TGCGCCAGCAGCCAAGGACTAGCAGCGAACACCGGGGAGCTGTTTTTT.

This clone was picked up a small number of times. The chain carries TRBV7-9 and TRBJ2-1, with 9 bases identical to TRBD2. The V gene's germline CDR1 is SEHNR and CDR2 FQNEAQ (reference sequence). This CDR3 is built from 17 residues. V lost 1 base to trimming and J lost 4 bases; unmatched junction nucleotides: 8. CDR3 sequence reads: CASSLEGGLAFYNEQFF. Here the CDR3 DNA reads TGTGCCAGCAGCTTAGAGGGAGGACTAGCGTTTTACAATGAGCAGTTCTTC.

CDR3 coding DNA: TGTGCCACCAGCAGGGACGGGGGAGAAAAACTGTTTTTT. It is translated as CATSRDGGEKLFF. The chain combines TRBV15 with TRBJ1-4, with a weak D call TRBD1 (5 bases). Germline V gene lookup returns CDR1 LNHNV and CDR2 YYDKDF (reference sequence). This CDR3 spans 13 amino acids. Trimming removed 3 bases at V and 8 bases at J, with 10 bases between.

The chain links TRBV9 to TRBJ2-3; D might be TRBD1 (5 bases). This CDR3 spans 14 amino acids. The ends were cut back, 3 bases at V and 0 bases at J, with 8 bases in the middle. The germline CDR1 and CDR2 sequences are SGDLS and YYNGEE. The CDR3 loop is CASSEGQSTDTQYF. The CDR3 DNA follows: TGTGCCAGCAGCGAGGGGCAGAGCACAGATACGCAGTATTTT.

The gene calls are TRBV6-1 and TRBJ1-6; 9 nucleotides agree with TRBD1. CDR3 length: 13 residues. CDR1 and CDR2 (germline): MNHNS, SASEGT. The V and J ends lost 6 bases and 11 bases, in that order; junction bases with no gene match: 5. The CDR3 is CASRDRGEAPLHF. CDR3 in DNA: TGTGCCAGCAGGGACAGGGGAGAGGCACCCCTCCACTTT.

The chain combines TRBV23-1 with TRBJ1-2, with no clear D. TRBV23-1 is classed as an ORF, of uncertain function. CDR3 size: 9 residues. V was shortened by 8 bases and J by 9 bases, with 7 bases between the two germline ends. The CDR3 loop reads CASPFSYTF. As DNA, the CDR3 is TGCGCCAGCCCATTCAGCTACACCTTC.

As concerns this clone: Distinct nucleotide sequences in the sample also encode this CDR3. The chain recombines TRBV7-2 with TRBJ1-5, with D hard to call. The V gene lost 5 bases and the J gene lost 2 bases, with 7 bases spanning the gap. The CDR3 sequence is 13 residues long. Germline CDR1 and CDR2: SGHTA and FQGNSA. The CDR3 nucleotides are TGTGCCAGCAGCCTAGTCGGCAATCAGCCCCAGCATTTT. Translating gives CASSLVGNQPQHF.

The chain employs TRBV5-4 and TRBJ2-2, with 12 positions matching TRBD2. Looked up from germline, CDR1 is SGHNT and CDR2 is YYREEE (reference sequence). V shed 3 bases and J 7 bases; nucleotides not matched to a gene: 10. This CDR3 has 17 residues. CDR3 sequence: CASSSPASGRAFGELFF. The CDR3 bases are TGTGCCAGCAGCTCCCCAGCTAGCGGGAGGGCCTTCGGGGAGCTGTTTTTT.

This chain connects TRBV7-2 to TRBJ2-7; D is uncertain. The V end was cut by 5 bases, the J end by 0 bases, with 2 bases between. This CDR3 has 11 residues. In germline, CDR1 is SGHTA, CDR2 FQGNSA. The CDR3 DNA reads TGTGCCAGCAGCCCCTCCTACGAGCAGTACTTC. Its translation: CASSPSYEQYF.

The chain links TRBV10-1 to TRBJ1-5; 10 bases line up with TRBD1. The CDR3 sequence is 16 residues long. Germline V gene data show CDR1 as WNHNN and CDR2 as SYGVQD (reference sequence). V lost 1 base and J lost 2; bases outside the gene matches: 2. The CDR3 region has the DNA TGCGCCAGCAGTGAGTGGGGGACAGGGGGCAATCAGCCCCAGCATTTT. It translates to CASSEWGTGGNQPQHF.

This sequence joins TRBV5-1 and TRBJ2-7; 11 bases agree with TRBD2. The CDR3 totals 12 residues. Trimming removed 6 bases from V and 7 bases from J; junction bases left unmatched: 3. The germline V gene has CDR1 SGHRS and CDR2 YFSETQ. CDR3 in DNA: TGCGCCAGCAAACTAGCGGGAGAGGAGCAGTACTTC. This translates into CASKLAGEEQYF. Variable domain in full (rest from reference TRBV5-1 and TRBJ2-7): KAGVTQTPRYLIKTRGQQVTLSCSPISGHRSVSWYQQTPGQGLQFLFEYFSETQRNKGNFPGRFSGRQFSNSRSEMNVSTLELGDSALYLCASKLAGEEQYFGPGTRLTVT.

The chain is built from TRBV4-3 and TRBJ2-1; no clear D. The germline V gene encodes CDR1 LGHNA and CDR2 YSLEER. The V gene lost 1 base and the J gene lost 8 bases, with 15 bases spanning the gap. The CDR3 totals 15 residues. The CDR3 is CASSQGGPLTDEQFF. The CDR3 nucleotides are TGCGCCAGCAGCCAAGGAGGACCGCTTACGGATGAGCAGTTCTTC.

This clone came up once. The V and J genes are TRBV28 and TRBJ2-7; weak D call: TRBD1 (5 bases). CDR3 length equals 13 residues. V shed 6 bases and J shed 2 bases, with 11 bases lying between them. In germline, CDR1 is MDHEN, CDR2 SYDVKM. The CDR3 region has the DNA TGTGCCAGCAGGGGGCCGTACACCTACGAGCAGTACTTC. It translates to CASRGPYTYEQYF.

This clone came up once. The chain recombines TRBV18 with TRBJ2-5; a possible D gene is TRBD2 (6 bases). V lost 6 bases and J 5 bases, leaving 16 bases between the germline ends. Per germline, CDR1 KGHSH and CDR2 LQKENI. This CDR3 contains 14 residues. The CDR3 loop reads CASSRGGTTETQYF. CDR3 nucleotide sequence: TGTGCCAGCTCTAGAGGCGGGACGACCGAGACCCAGTACTTC.

This clone was recorded once. The chain uses TRBV5-5 and TRBJ1-2; 8 bases are shared with TRBD1. This CDR3 region has 15 residues. CDR1 and CDR2 (germline): SGHKS, YYEKEE (reference sequence). V lost 2 bases, J lost 5 bases, and 8 bases stayed unmatched. The CDR3 DNA sequence: TGTGCCAGCAGCTTCAGGACAGGGAGTTTTTATGGCTACACCTTC. It specifies CASSFRTGSFYGYTF.

J is TRBJ1-4 and V is TRBV2; D not certain. V lost 6 bases, J lost 2 bases, and 7 bases lay in between. The CDR3 is made up of 13 amino acids. Germline CDR1 and CDR2: SNHLY and FYNNEI. CDR3 nucleotides: TGTGCCAGCAGGGGTCCGACTAATGAAAAACTGTTTTTT. As protein: CASRGPTNEKLFF.

V and J are TRBV5-5 and TRBJ2-7, with D perhaps matching TRBD1 (6 bases). In germline, CDR1 is SGHKS, CDR2 YYEKEE (reference sequence). The CDR3 has 12 residues. V gave up 6 bases and J gave up 3 bases, with 10 bases separating them. CDR3 in DNA: TGTGCCAGCACGGAAGGGGGCTACGAGCAGTACTTC. Translation: CASTEGGYEQYF. Complete variable domain (other parts from reference TRBV5-5 and TRBJ2-7): DAGVTQSPTHLIKTRGQQVTLRCSPISGHKSVSWYQQVLGQGPQFIFQYYEKEERGRGNFPDRFSARQFPNYSSELNVNALLLGDSALYLCASTEGGYEQYFGPGTRLTVT.

The V gene is TRBV12-5, the J gene TRBJ2-2, with 11 nucleotides matching TRBD2. J gave up 4 bases and V 4 bases, and 5 bases lay outside the gene matches. The CDR3 sequence is 16 residues long. CDR1 and CDR2 (germline): LGHNT, FRNRAP. The DNA for the CDR3 is TGTGCTAGTGGTTCCCCGGGACTAGCGGCCACCGGGGAGCTGTTTTTT. Its protein product is CASGSPGLAATGELFF.

This clone is a singleton in its sample. The chain carries TRBV19 and TRBJ2-3; 10 nucleotides agree with TRBD2. V lost 7 bases, J lost 3 bases, and 4 bases stayed unmatched. The CDR3 extends over 14 amino acids. Germline values: CDR1 LNHDA, CDR2 SQIVND (reference sequence). The CDR3 DNA sequence: TGTGCCAGTAAAAGCGGGGGGGCGACAGATACGCAGTATTTT. It translates to CASKSGGATDTQYF.

The chain joins TRBV28 to TRBJ1-1; no firm D call. Germline CDR1 reads MDHEN; CDR2 reads SYDVKM. V was pared by 3 bases and J by 8 bases, with 19 bases between. This CDR3 region has 15 residues. This CDR3 reads CASSFGRTSSGEAFF. The CDR3, as DNA: TGTGCCAGCAGTTTTGGGAGGACCTCGTCCGGGGAAGCTTTCTTT.

The chain couples TRBV19 to TRBJ2-3; D is unresolved. CDR1 and CDR2 (germline): LNHDA, SQIVND (reference sequence). V lost 5 bases and J 3 bases, leaving 12 bases between the germline ends. The CDR3 loop spans 14 amino acids. CDR3 nucleotide sequence: TGTGCCAGTAGTCCTCGGGCCGTGACAGATACGCAGTATTTT. It specifies CASSPRAVTDTQYF.

J is TRBJ2-5 and V is TRBV18; 8 bases agree with TRBD2. The germline CDR1 and CDR2 sequences are KGHSH and LQKENI. V shed 4 bases and J 0 bases; nucleotides not matched to a gene: 1. The CDR3 length is 14 residues. CDR3 region: CASSHSGNQETQYF. The CDR3 DNA follows: TGTGCCAGCTCACATAGCGGGAACCAAGAGACCCAGTACTTC.

This clone was seen a single time. V gene TRBV4-1 combines with J gene TRBJ2-3, with TRBD1 as a possible D gene (5 bases). This CDR3 is 14 amino acids long. The germline V gene encodes CDR1 MGHRA and CDR2 YSYEKL. Trimming stripped 8 bases from V and 7 bases from J, with 19 bases between. CDR3: CASGDVTAPNTQYF. CDR3 coding DNA: TGCGCCAGCGGCGATGTGACAGCCCCAAATACGCAGTATTTT.

The chain joins TRBV5-1 to TRBJ2-3, with TRBD2 as a possible D gene (6 bases). This CDR3 spans 14 amino acids. CDR1 and CDR2 (germline): SGHRS, YFSETQ. Trimming took off 7 bases at V and 0 bases at J, with 12 bases between the two ends. This CDR3 is CASGRGLSTDTQYF. The CDR3 nucleotides are TGCGCCAGCGGGCGGGGCCTTAGCACAGATACGCAGTATTTT.

The chain combines TRBV7-7 with TRBJ2-1, with 11 bases that match TRBD2. This CDR3 has 18 amino acids. From germline, CDR1 is SSHAT and CDR2 FNYEAQ (reference sequence). V was clipped by 5 bases and J by 6 bases; unmatched bases: 15. Here the CDR3 reads CASSEGILAGGSGNEQFF. DNA of the CDR3: TGTGCCAGCAGCGAAGGGATCCTAGCGGGAGGTAGTGGCAATGAGCAGTTCTTC.

The rearrangement uses TRBV10-3 and TRBJ1-1; D is perhaps TRBD1 (6 bases). Germline lookup yields CDR1 ENHRY and CDR2 SYGVKD. CDR3 length equals 15 residues. V dropped 4 bases and J dropped 3 bases, with 15 bases sitting between them. This chain's CDR3 is CAISGGQGYDTEAFF. In DNA form, the CDR3 reads TGTGCCATCAGTGGGGGCCAGGGGTATGACACTGAAGCTTTCTTT.